This T cell receptor beta chain was sequenced in a study of blood T cell repertoires in COVID-19. The CDR3 consists of 14 residues. Germline values: CDR1 SGHDT, CDR2 YYEEEE. V lost 3 bases and J lost 4; bases outside the gene matches: 6. Per the study methods: From reference gene primer amplification, estimates of nucleated cell counts were derived. Clones were sequenced by immunoSEQ multiplex PCR, and TCRdb holds only the in-frame ones, with some missing. V and J calls and clone size are given by that table; D and trimming were obtained from the DNA. The sample lists approximately 150,000 clones; about 86% were seen once.

The chain uses TRBV5-6 and TRBJ2-5; the match to TRBD1 covers 7 bases. The TCR comes from a human donor in a cohort sampled during active COVID-19. Sequenced: peripheral blood. CDR3 protein: CASSSPSGGETQYF. The CDR3 DNA is TGTGCCAGCAGCTCACCCTCAGGGGGAGAGACCCAGTACTTC.